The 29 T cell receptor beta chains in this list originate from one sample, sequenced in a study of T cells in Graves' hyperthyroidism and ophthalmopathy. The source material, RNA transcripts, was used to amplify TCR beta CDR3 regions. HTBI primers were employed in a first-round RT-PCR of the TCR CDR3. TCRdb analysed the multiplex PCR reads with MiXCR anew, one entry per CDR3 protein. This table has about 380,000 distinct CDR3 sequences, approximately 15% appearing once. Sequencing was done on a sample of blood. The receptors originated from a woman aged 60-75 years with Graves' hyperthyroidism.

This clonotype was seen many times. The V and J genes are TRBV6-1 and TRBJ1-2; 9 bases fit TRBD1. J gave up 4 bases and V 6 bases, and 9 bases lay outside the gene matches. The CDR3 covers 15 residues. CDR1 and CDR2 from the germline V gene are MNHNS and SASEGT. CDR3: CASRRAGTGSYGYTF. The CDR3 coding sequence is TGTGCCAGCAGACGCGCCGGGACAGGGTCCTATGGCTACACCTTC.

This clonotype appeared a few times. The CDR3 loop is CARGLEDLNTEAFF. The DNA of the CDR3 is TGTGCCAGGGGCTTAGAAGACCTGAACACTGAAGCTTTCTTT. The chain is built from TRBV6-1 and TRBJ1-1; D remains unclear. CDR1 is MNHNS, CDR2 SASEGT, per germline. The CDR3 spans 14 residues. Trimming shortened V by 9 bases and J by 0 bases, and 14 bases separated the two germline ends.

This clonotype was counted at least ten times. The CDR3 loop reads CASLPSRGAGGPGTGELFF. CDR3 sequence (DNA): TGTGCCAGCTTGCCCTCCCGGGGAGCGGGAGGGCCAGGCACCGGGGAGCTGTTTTTT. This rearrangement joins TRBV12-3 or TRBV12-4 to TRBJ2-2; 10 bases match TRBD2. Trimming at V came to 8 bases and at J to 4 bases, leaving 19 bases not matched to a gene. The CDR3 is 19 amino acids.

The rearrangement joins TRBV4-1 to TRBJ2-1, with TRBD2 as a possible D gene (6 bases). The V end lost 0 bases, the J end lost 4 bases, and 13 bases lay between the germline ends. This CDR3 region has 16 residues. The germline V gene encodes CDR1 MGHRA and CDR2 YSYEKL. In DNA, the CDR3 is TGCGCCAGCAGCCAAGATCTAATGGGGGGTTACAATGAGCAGTTCTTC. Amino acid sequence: CASSQDLMGGYNEQFF.

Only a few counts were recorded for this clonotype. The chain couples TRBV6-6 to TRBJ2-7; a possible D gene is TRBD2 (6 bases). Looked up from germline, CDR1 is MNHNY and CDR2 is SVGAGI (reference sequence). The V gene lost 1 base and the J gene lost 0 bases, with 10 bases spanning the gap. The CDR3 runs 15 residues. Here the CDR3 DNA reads TGTGCCAGCAGTTACTTTGCGGGACCCTCCTACGAGCAGTACTTC. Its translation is CASSYFAGPSYEQYF.

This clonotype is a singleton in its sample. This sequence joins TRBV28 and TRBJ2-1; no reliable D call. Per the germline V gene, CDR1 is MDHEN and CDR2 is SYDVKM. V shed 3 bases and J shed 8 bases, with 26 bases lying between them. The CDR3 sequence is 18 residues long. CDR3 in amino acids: CASSFPIGAFGPTYEQFF. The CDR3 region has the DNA TGTGCCAGCAGTTTTCCGATAGGCGCGTTCGGGCCTACATATGAGCAGTTCTTC. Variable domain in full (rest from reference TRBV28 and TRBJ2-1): DVKVTQSSRYLVKRTGEKVFLECVQDMDHENMFWYRQDPGLGLRLIYFSYDVKMKEKGDIPEGYSVSREKKERFSLILESASTNQTSMYLCASSFPIGAFGPTYEQFFGPGTRLTVL.

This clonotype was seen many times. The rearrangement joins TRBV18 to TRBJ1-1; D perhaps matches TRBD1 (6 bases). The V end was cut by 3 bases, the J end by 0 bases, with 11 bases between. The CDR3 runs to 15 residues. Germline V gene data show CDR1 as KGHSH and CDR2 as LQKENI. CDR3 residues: CASSPPGVLNTEAFF. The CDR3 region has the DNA TGTGCCAGCTCACCGCCAGGGGTTCTGAACACTGAAGCTTTCTTT.

This CDR3 reads CASRGWEKLFF. DNA for the CDR3: TGTGCCAGCAGAGGTTGGGAAAAACTGTTTTTT. This chain links TRBV28 with TRBJ1-4; no clear D. The V and J ends lost 6 bases and 8 bases respectively, with 7 bases between them. The CDR3 runs 11 residues. Per germline, CDR1 MDHEN and CDR2 SYDVKM.

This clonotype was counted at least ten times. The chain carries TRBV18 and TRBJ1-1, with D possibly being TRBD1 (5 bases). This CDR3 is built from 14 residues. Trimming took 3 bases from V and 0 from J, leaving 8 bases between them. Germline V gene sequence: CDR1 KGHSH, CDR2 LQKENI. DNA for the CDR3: TGTGCCAGCTCACCCGGGGCGGTGAACACTGAAGCTTTCTTT. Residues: CASSPGAVNTEAFF.

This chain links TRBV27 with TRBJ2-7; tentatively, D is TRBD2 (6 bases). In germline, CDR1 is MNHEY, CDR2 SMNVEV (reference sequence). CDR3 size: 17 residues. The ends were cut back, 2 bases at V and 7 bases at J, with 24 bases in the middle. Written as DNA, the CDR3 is TGTGCCAGCAGTTTAGAGGGGAGGCTAGGGTCCCCTGGAGAGCAGTACTTC. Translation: CASSLEGRLGSPGEQYF.

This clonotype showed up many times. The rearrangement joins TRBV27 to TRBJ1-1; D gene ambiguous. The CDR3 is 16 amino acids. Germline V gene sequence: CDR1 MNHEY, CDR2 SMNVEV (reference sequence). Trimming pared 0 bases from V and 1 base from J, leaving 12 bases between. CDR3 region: CASSLSKASGNTEAFF. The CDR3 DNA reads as TGTGCCAGCAGTTTATCCAAAGCTTCGGGGAACACTGAAGCTTTCTTT.

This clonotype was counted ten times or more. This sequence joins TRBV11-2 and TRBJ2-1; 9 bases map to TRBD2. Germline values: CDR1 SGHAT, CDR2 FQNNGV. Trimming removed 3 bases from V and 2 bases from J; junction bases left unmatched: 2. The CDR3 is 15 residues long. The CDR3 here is CASSFVAGAYNEQFF. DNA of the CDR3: TGTGCCAGCAGCTTCGTAGCGGGGGCCTACAATGAGCAGTTCTTC.

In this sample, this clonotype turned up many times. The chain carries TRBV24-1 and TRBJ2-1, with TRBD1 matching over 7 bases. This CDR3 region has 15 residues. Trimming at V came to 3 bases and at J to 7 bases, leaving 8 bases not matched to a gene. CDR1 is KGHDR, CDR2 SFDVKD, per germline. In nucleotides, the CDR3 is TGTGCCACCAGTGATCCACAGGGGAAGGTGAATGAGCAGTTCTTC. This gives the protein CATSDPQGKVNEQFF.

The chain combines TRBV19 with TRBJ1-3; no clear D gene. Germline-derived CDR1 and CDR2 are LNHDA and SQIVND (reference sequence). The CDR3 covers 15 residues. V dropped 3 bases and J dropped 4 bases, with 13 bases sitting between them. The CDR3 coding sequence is TGTGCCAGTAGTATCTACGGGGAGTCCGGAAACACCATATATTTT. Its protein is CASSIYGESGNTIYF. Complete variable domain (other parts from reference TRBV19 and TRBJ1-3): DGGITQSPKYLFRKEGQNVTLSCEQNLNHDAMYWYRQDPGQGLRLIYYSQIVNDFQKGDIAEGYSVSREKKESFPLTVTSAQKNPTAFYLCASSIYGESGNTIYFGEGSWLTVV.

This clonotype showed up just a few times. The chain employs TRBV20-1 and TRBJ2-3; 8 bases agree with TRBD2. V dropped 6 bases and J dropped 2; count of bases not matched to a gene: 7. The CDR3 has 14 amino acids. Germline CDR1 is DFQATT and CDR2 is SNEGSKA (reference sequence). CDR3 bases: TGCAGTGCGTCTACTAGCGGCCTCACAGATACGCAGTATTTT. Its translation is CSASTSGLTDTQYF.

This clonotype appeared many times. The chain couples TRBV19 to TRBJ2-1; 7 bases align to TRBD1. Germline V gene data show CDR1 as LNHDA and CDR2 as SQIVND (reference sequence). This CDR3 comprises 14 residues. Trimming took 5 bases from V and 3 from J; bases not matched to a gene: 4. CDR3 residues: CASSWQGDYNEQFF. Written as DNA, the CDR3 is TGTGCCAGTAGTTGGCAGGGGGACTACAATGAGCAGTTCTTC.

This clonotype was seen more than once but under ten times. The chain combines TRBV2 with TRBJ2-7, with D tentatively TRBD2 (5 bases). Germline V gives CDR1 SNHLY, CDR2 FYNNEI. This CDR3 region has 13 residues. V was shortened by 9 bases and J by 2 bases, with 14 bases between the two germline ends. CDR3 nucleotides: TGTGCCAGTCAGCGGTTTCAAACCTACGAGCAGTACTTC. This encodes CASQRFQTYEQYF.

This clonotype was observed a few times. Written as DNA, the CDR3 is TGTGCCAGCAGTATGGGACTAGCGGGAGCCGACACCGGGGAGCTGTTTTTT. It yields the protein CASSMGLAGADTGELFF. This chain links TRBV12-3 or TRBV12-4 with TRBJ2-2; 14 positions agree with TRBD2. V lost 5 bases and J lost 3; bases outside the gene matches: 5. This CDR3 region has 17 residues.

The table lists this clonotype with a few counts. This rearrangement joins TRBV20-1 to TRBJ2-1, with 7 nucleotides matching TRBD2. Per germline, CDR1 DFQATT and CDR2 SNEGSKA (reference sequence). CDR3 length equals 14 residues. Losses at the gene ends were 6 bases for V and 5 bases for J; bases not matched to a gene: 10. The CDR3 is CSAPRASGDNEQFF. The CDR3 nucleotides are TGCAGTGCGCCTCGCGCAAGCGGGGACAATGAGCAGTTCTTC.

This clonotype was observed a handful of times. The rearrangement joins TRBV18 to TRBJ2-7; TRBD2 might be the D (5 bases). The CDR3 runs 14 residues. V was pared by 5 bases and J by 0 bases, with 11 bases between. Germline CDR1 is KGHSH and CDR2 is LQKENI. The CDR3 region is CASSGPGISYEQYF. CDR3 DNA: TGTGCCAGCTCAGGGCCGGGGATCTCCTACGAGCAGTACTTC. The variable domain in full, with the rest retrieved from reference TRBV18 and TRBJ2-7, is NAGVMQNPRHLVRRRGQEARLRCSPMKGHSHVYWYRQLPEEGLKFMVYLQKENIIDESGMPKERFSAEFPKEGPSILRIQQVVRGDSAAYFCASSGPGISYEQYFGPGTRLTVT.

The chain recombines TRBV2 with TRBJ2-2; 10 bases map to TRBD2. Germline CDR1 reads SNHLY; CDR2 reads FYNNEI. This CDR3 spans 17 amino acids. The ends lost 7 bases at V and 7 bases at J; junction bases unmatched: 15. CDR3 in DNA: TGTGCCAGCATAGGTACTGCTAGCGGGAGTTCAGGCGGGGAGCTGTTTTTT. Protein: CASIGTASGSSGGELFF. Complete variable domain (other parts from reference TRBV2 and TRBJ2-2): EPEVTQTPSHQVTQMGQEVILRCVPISNHLYFYWYRQILGQKVEFLVSFYNNEISEKSEIFDDQFSVERPDGSNFTLKIRSTKLEDSAMYFCASIGTASGSSGGELFFGEGSRLTVL.

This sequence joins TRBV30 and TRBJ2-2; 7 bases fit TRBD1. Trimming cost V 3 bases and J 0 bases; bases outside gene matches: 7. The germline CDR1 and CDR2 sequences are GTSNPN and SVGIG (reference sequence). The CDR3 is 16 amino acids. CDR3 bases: TGTGCCTGGAGGAGGGTGGGGACAGCGAACACCGGGGAGCTGTTTTTT. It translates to CAWRRVGTANTGELFF.

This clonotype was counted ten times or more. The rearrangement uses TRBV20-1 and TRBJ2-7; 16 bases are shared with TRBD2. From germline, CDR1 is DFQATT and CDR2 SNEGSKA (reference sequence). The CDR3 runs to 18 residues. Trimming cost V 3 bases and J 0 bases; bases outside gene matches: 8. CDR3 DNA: TGCAGTGCTAGGGGGGGGGGACTAGCGGGAGGGACCTCCTACGAGCAGTACTTC. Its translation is CSARGGGLAGGTSYEQYF.

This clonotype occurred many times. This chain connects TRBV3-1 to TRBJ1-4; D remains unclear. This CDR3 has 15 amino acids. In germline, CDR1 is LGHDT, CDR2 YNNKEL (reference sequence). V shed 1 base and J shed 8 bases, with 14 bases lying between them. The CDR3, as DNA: TGTGCCAGCAGCCAAGCCATCTCCGGGAACGAAAAACTGTTTTTT. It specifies CASSQAISGNEKLFF.

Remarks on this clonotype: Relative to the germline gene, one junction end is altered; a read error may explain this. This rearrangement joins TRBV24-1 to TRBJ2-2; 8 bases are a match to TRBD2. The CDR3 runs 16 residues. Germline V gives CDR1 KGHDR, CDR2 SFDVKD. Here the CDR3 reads CATCDRGGTNTGELFF. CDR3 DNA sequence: TGTGCCACCTGTGATCGGGGGGGGACGAACACCGGGGAGCTGTTTTTT.

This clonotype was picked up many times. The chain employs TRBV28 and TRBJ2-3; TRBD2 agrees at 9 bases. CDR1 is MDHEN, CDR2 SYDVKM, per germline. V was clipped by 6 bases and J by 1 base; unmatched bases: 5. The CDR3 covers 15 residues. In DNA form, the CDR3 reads TGTGCCAGCAGCCCCGGCGGGGGGGGCACAGATACGCAGTATTTT. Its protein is CASSPGGGGTDTQYF.

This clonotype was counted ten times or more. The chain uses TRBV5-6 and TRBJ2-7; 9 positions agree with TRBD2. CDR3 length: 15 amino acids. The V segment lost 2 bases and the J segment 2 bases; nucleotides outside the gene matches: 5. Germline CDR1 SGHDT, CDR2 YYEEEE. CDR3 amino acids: CASSFDLAGPYEQYF. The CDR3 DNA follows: TGTGCCAGCAGCTTCGATCTAGCGGGGCCCTACGAGCAGTACTTC.

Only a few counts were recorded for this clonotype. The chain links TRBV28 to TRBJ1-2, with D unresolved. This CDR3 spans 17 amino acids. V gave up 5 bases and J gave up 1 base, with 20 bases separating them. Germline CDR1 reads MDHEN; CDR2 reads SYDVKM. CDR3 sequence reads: CASSTLLAVADNYGYTF. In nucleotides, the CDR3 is TGTGCCAGCAGTACCCTACTTGCTGTGGCGGATAACTATGGCTACACCTTC.

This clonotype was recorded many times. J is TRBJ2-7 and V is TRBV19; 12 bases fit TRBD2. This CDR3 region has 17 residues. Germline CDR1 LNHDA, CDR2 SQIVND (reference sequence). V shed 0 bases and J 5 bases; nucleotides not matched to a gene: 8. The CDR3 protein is CASSIDRGTSGWHEQYF. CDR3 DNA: TGTGCCAGTAGTATAGATCGCGGGACTAGCGGGTGGCACGAGCAGTACTTC.